This TCR beta chain was profiled in a study of T cells expressing NK-cell markers. At the level of the study: Sorted CD3+CD56+NKG2C+, CD3+CD56+NKG2C- and CD3+CD56-NKG2C+ T-cell subsets were beta-chain profiled. The study's findings and limits: Each of a handful of donors carried dominant NKG2C+ clonotypes accounting for about 1.0-7.0% of CD8+ T cells. In a few donors, dominant clonotypes made up about 28.3-65% of CD3+CD56-NKG2C+ cells.

Comments on this clonotype: Its specificity is unknown.

CDR1 is SGHTA and CDR2 is FQGNSA in the germline V gene. The length of the CDR3 is 16 residues. TCR beta cDNA was made by 5'RACE template switching with UMIs. After re-calling the 5' RACE reads, TCRdb lists one entry per CDR3 protein, DNA absent. Listed are about 460,000 distinct CDR3 sequences; about 1.5% falls within the top ten. The sequenced sample consisted of blood T cells: a sorted CD56 or NKG2C T cell subset, CD4+ or CD8+ T cells, or bulk PBMC T cells (not recorded which). The TCR originated in a woman between 45 and 65 years old in good health. The chain couples TRBV7-2 to TRBJ1-6; TCRdb proposes TRBD1, but this gene call is untestable without DNA. CDR3 region: CASSHTQGSQNSPLHF.